The rows below give T cell receptor beta chains drawn from one sample of a study of T cell responses to AZD1222 COVID-19 vaccine. The assay was immunoSEQ multiplex PCR, and TCRdb's table has in-frame clones only and misses some. Here the sample spans 150,000 or so clones, 88% being singletons. The specimen comprised peripheral blood, sampled on day 0 of AZD1222 vaccination. Receptors were obtained from an adult in good health. CDR3s include the opening cysteine and the closing phenylalanine or tryptophan. A D gene is named only where the DNA matches it firmly. Part of the rows lack a size; the others show once, few, many or a class for expanded clones.

abundance: .; d_gene: .; v_gene: TRBV4-3; j_gene: TRBJ1-2; CDR3aa: CASSQDSFDGNYGYTF; CDR3nt: TGCGCCAGCAGCCAAGATTCGTTTGACGGGAACTATGGCTACACCTTC
abundance: .; d_gene: .; v_gene: TRBV5-6; j_gene: TRBJ2-7; CDR3aa: CASSLLGPYEQYF; CDR3nt: TGTGCCAGCAGCTTGTTAGGCCCCTACGAGCAGTACTTC
abundance: once; d_gene: .; v_gene: TRBV6-6; j_gene: TRBJ1-1; CDR3aa: CASSYSGEGTEAFF; CDR3nt: TGTGCCAGCAGTTACTCGGGGGAGGGCACTGAAGCTTTCTTT
abundance: few; d_gene: .; v_gene: TRBV11-2; j_gene: TRBJ1-5; CDR3aa: CASSYQSNQPQHF; CDR3nt: TGTGCCAGCAGCTACCAAAGCAATCAGCCCCAGCATTTT
abundance: .; d_gene: .; v_gene: TRBV5-4; j_gene: TRBJ2-2; CDR3aa: CASSRVVSVNTGELFF; CDR3nt: TGTGCCAGCAGCCGGGTGGTTTCCGTTAACACCGGGGAGCTGTTTTTT
abundance: .; d_gene: TRBD1; v_gene: TRBV14; j_gene: TRBJ1-3; CDR3aa: CASSHRTGKFGNTIYF; CDR3nt: TGTGCCAGCAGCCACAGGACAGGGAAGTTCGGAAACACCATATATTTT
abundance: .; d_gene: .; v_gene: TRBV4-1; j_gene: TRBJ1-5; CDR3aa: CASSQDGVSNQPQHF; CDR3nt: TGCGCCAGCAGCCAAGACGGTGTGAGCAATCAGCCCCAGCATTTT
abundance: .; d_gene: TRBD1; v_gene: TRBV19; j_gene: TRBJ1-5; CDR3aa: CASSFIPNRHGDRFSSNQPQHF; CDR3nt: TGTGCCAGTAGCTTTATCCCCAATCGACACGGGGACAGGTTTTCTAGCAATCAGCCCCAGCATTTT
abundance: .; d_gene: .; v_gene: TRBV9; j_gene: TRBJ2-5; CDR3aa: CASSVVGGPQETQYF; CDR3nt: TGTGCCAGCAGCGTAGTGGGGGGGCCTCAGGAGACCCAGTACTTC
abundance: .; d_gene: TRBD2; v_gene: TRBV6-5; j_gene: TRBJ2-5; CDR3aa: CASTKPGGETQYF; CDR3nt: TGTGCCAGCACAAAACCGGGGGGTGAGACCCAGTACTTC
abundance: .; d_gene: TRBD1; v_gene: TRBV7-9; j_gene: TRBJ1-6; CDR3aa: CASSLVPDRGPVYNSPLHF; CDR3nt: TGTGCCAGCAGCTTAGTCCCGGACAGGGGGCCGGTCTATAATTCACCCCTCCACTTT
abundance: .; d_gene: .; v_gene: TRBV6-5; j_gene: TRBJ1-2; CDR3aa: CASTWDKNYGYTF; CDR3nt: TGTGCCAGCACCTGGGACAAGAACTATGGCTACACCTTC
abundance: .; d_gene: .; v_gene: TRBV6-1; j_gene: TRBJ2-1; CDR3aa: CASSESHRTYNEQFF; CDR3nt: TGTGCCAGCAGTGAATCTCACAGAACCTACAATGAGCAGTTCTTC
abundance: .; d_gene: .; v_gene: TRBV3-1/TRBV3-2; j_gene: TRBJ1-2; CDR3aa: CASSQKGQGPHGYTF; CDR3nt: TGTGCCAGCAGCCAAAAGGGACAAGGGCCACATGGCTACACCTTC
abundance: .; d_gene: .; v_gene: TRBV6-7; j_gene: TRBJ1-3; CDR3aa: CASNTRLVGNTIYF; CDR3nt: TGTGCCAGCAACACTCGTCTCGTAGGAAACACCATATATTTT
abundance: once; d_gene: .; v_gene: TRBV19; j_gene: TRBJ1-3; CDR3aa: CASTDSSSGNTIYF; CDR3nt: TGTGCCAGCACCGACAGTAGCTCTGGAAACACCATATATTTT
abundance: .; d_gene: TRBD1; v_gene: TRBV3-1/TRBV3-2; j_gene: TRBJ1-1; CDR3aa: CASSRTGGPSEAFF; CDR3nt: TGTGCCAGCAGCCGGACAGGGGGACCTTCTGAAGCTTTCTTT
abundance: .; d_gene: .; v_gene: TRBV28; j_gene: TRBJ1-2; CDR3aa: CASSWTDRRDYGYTF; CDR3nt: TGTGCCAGCAGTTGGACTGATAGACGGGACTATGGCTACACCTTC
abundance: once; d_gene: .; v_gene: TRBV7-9; j_gene: TRBJ1-2; CDR3aa: CASSPSGQGYGYTF; CDR3nt: TGTGCCAGCAGCCCATCTGGGCAGGGCTATGGCTACACCTTC
abundance: .; d_gene: .; v_gene: TRBV5-1; j_gene: TRBJ2-5; CDR3aa: CASSSLGQETQYF; CDR3nt: TGCGCCAGCAGCTCACTAGGACAAGAGACCCAGTACTTC
abundance: .; d_gene: .; v_gene: TRBV20-1; j_gene: TRBJ2-7; CDR3aa: CSASARPGTISYEQYF; CDR3nt: TGCAGTGCTAGTGCTAGGCCCGGGACCATTTCCTACGAGCAGTACTTC
abundance: .; d_gene: .; v_gene: TRBV7-9; j_gene: TRBJ1-1; CDR3aa: CASSMAGGATEAFF; CDR3nt: TGTGCCAGCAGCATGGCCGGGGGGGCTACTGAAGCTTTCTTT
abundance: .; d_gene: .; v_gene: TRBV19; j_gene: TRBJ1-5; CDR3aa: CASSLGSNQPQHF; CDR3nt: TGTGCCAGTAGTCTCGGTAGCAATCAGCCCCAGCATTTT
abundance: .; d_gene: .; v_gene: TRBV13; j_gene: TRBJ1-1; CDR3aa: CASSLNPNTEAFF; CDR3nt: TGTGCCAGCAGCTTAAACCCAAACACTGAAGCTTTCTTT
abundance: .; d_gene: .; v_gene: TRBV5-8; j_gene: TRBJ2-6; CDR3aa: CASSPLWTSGANVLTF; CDR3nt: TGTGCCAGCAGCCCCCTCTGGACCTCTGGGGCCAACGTCCTGACTTTC
abundance: .; d_gene: TRBD1; v_gene: TRBV9; j_gene: TRBJ1-2; CDR3aa: CASSDRQGNGYTF; CDR3nt: TGTGCCAGCAGCGACCGACAGGGGAATGGCTACACCTTC
abundance: .; d_gene: .; v_gene: TRBV5-1; j_gene: TRBJ1-2; CDR3aa: CASSLDNYGYTF; CDR3nt: TGCGCCAGCAGCTTGGACAACTATGGCTACACCTTC
abundance: .; d_gene: TRBD1; v_gene: TRBV7-9; j_gene: TRBJ1-1; CDR3aa: CASQYGTGGSTEAFF; CDR3nt: TGTGCCAGCCAATATGGGACAGGGGGGAGCACTGAAGCTTTCTTT
abundance: .; d_gene: TRBD1; v_gene: TRBV5-6; j_gene: TRBJ2-2; CDR3aa: CASSSGQFVRTGELFF; CDR3nt: TGTGCCAGCAGCTCGGGACAGTTCGTGCGGACCGGGGAGCTGTTTTTT
abundance: few; d_gene: .; v_gene: TRBV20-1; j_gene: TRBJ1-1; CDR3aa: CSATTGPEAFF; CDR3nt: TGCAGTGCAACGACAGGACCTGAAGCTTTCTTT
abundance: few; d_gene: .; v_gene: TRBV18; j_gene: TRBJ2-5; CDR3aa: CASSPSQETQYF; CDR3nt: TGTGCCAGCTCCCCATCCCAAGAGACCCAGTACTTC
abundance: .; d_gene: .; v_gene: TRBV12-1; j_gene: TRBJ2-7; CDR3aa: CASSFSYEQYF; CDR3nt: TGTGCCAGCAGCTTTAGCTACGAGCAGTACTTC
abundance: .; d_gene: .; v_gene: TRBV19; j_gene: TRBJ2-2; CDR3aa: CASSIGQNTGELFF; CDR3nt: TGTGCCAGTAGTATCGGCCAGAACACCGGGGAGCTGTTTTTT
abundance: .; d_gene: TRBD2; v_gene: TRBV3-1/TRBV3-2; j_gene: TRBJ2-3; CDR3aa: CASSPTSGGVSTDTQYF; CDR3nt: TGTGCCAGCAGCCCGACTAGCGGGGGGGTTAGCACAGATACGCAGTATTTT
abundance: few; d_gene: TRBD1; v_gene: TRBV24-1; j_gene: TRBJ1-2; CDR3aa: CATQGQGPNYGYTF; CDR3nt: TGTGCCACCCAAGGACAGGGCCCTAACTATGGCTACACCTTC
abundance: .; d_gene: TRBD1; v_gene: TRBV7-6; j_gene: TRBJ1-2; CDR3aa: CASSLYATGAGYTF; CDR3nt: TGTGCCAGCAGCTTATACGCCACAGGGGCCGGCTACACCTTC
abundance: .; d_gene: .; v_gene: TRBV6-2/TRBV6-3; j_gene: TRBJ1-2; CDR3aa: CASSFNPGGGYTF; CDR3nt: TGTGCCAGCAGTTTCAACCCTGGGGGAGGCTACACCTTC
abundance: .; d_gene: .; v_gene: TRBV28; j_gene: TRBJ2-2; CDR3aa: CASSRQGSSGELFF; CDR3nt: TGTGCCAGCAGTCGGCAGGGGTCCAGCGGGGAGCTGTTTTTT
abundance: .; d_gene: .; v_gene: TRBV7-2; j_gene: TRBJ1-1; CDR3aa: CASSSRTFGRGFEAFF; CDR3nt: TGTGCCAGCAGCTCTAGGACATTTGGTCGGGGCTTCGAAGCTTTCTTT
abundance: .; d_gene: .; v_gene: TRBV9; j_gene: TRBJ2-3; CDR3aa: CASSFGSTDTQYF; CDR3nt: TGTGCCAGCAGCTTCGGTAGCACAGATACGCAGTATTTT
abundance: .; d_gene: TRBD1; v_gene: TRBV2; j_gene: TRBJ1-1; CDR3aa: CAGGTDYTEAFF; CDR3nt: TGTGCCGGCGGGACAGACTACACTGAAGCTTTCTTT
abundance: .; d_gene: .; v_gene: TRBV29-1; j_gene: TRBJ1-2; CDR3aa: CSVGPQTYGYTF; CDR3nt: TGCAGCGTTGGCCCACAGACTTATGGCTACACCTTC
abundance: .; d_gene: .; v_gene: TRBV4-3; j_gene: TRBJ2-2; CDR3aa: CASSQGAGRPGELFF; CDR3nt: TGCGCCAGCAGCCAGGGTGCAGGGAGGCCCGGGGAGCTGTTTTTT
abundance: .; d_gene: .; v_gene: TRBV9; j_gene: TRBJ1-5; CDR3aa: CASSSRQATGSSQHF; CDR3nt: TGTGCCAGCAGCTCTCGACAGGCCACCGGATCTTCCCAGCATTTT
abundance: .; d_gene: .; v_gene: TRBV7-2; j_gene: TRBJ2-3; CDR3aa: CASSIIRTDTQYF; CDR3nt: TGTGCCAGCAGCATTATCCGCACAGATACGCAGTATTTT
abundance: .; d_gene: .; v_gene: TRBV7-9; j_gene: TRBJ2-5; CDR3aa: CASSLFLLAGGTQYF; CDR3nt: TGTGCCAGCAGCTTATTTTTACTAGCTGGGGGGACCCAGTACTTC
abundance: .; d_gene: .; v_gene: TRBV4-1; j_gene: TRBJ1-5; CDR3aa: CASSQGPQVSNQPQHF; CDR3nt: TGCGCCAGCAGCCAAGGGCCACAGGTCAGCAATCAGCCCCAGCATTTT
abundance: .; d_gene: TRBD1; v_gene: TRBV28; j_gene: TRBJ1-2; CDR3aa: CASSLSQGASGYTF; CDR3nt: TGTGCCAGCAGTTTGTCACAGGGGGCGTCTGGCTACACCTTC
abundance: .; d_gene: .; v_gene: TRBV7-3; j_gene: TRBJ2-1; CDR3aa: CASSLRWGDNEQFF; CDR3nt: TGTGCCAGCAGCTTAAGGTGGGGGGACAATGAGCAGTTCTTC
abundance: .; d_gene: .; v_gene: TRBV6-1; j_gene: TRBJ1-5; CDR3aa: CASSERRGVSNQPQHF; CDR3nt: TGTGCCAGCAGTGAAAGGAGGGGTGTTAGCAATCAGCCCCAGCATTTT
abundance: once; d_gene: .; v_gene: TRBV28; j_gene: TRBJ1-5; CDR3aa: CASRINRVRSNQPQHF; CDR3nt: TGTGCCAGCAGGATAAACAGGGTCCGTAGCAATCAGCCCCAGCATTTT
abundance: .; d_gene: .; v_gene: TRBV7-9; j_gene: TRBJ1-6; CDR3aa: CASSLMTPGNSPLHF; CDR3nt: TGTGCCAGCAGCTTAATGACCCCGGGTAATTCACCCCTCCACTTT